The 30 T cell receptor beta chains reported below all come from one sample, sequenced in a study of CD8 T cells in ankylosing spondylitis. TCRdb itself ran the 5' RACE reads through MiXCR, one entry per CDR3 protein. This sample has about 240,000 distinct CDR3 sequences, with approximately 9% found just once. The sequenced material came from blood, either unsorted or a sorted T cell fraction (not recorded which). The receptors shown here come from a male donor with ankylosing spondylitis or in good health (not recorded which).

This clonotype was counted only a few times. CDR3 loop: CASSLIQGVTEAFF. CDR3 in DNA: TGCGCCAGCAGCCTTATCCAGGGGGTCACTGAAGCTTTCTTT. The chain links TRBV4-3 to TRBJ1-1, with 7 bases lining up with TRBD1. The germline CDR1 and CDR2 sequences are LGHNA and YSLEER. CDR3 length equals 14 residues. Unmatched junction bases numbered 6, after V lost 4 bases and J lost 4 bases.

In its sample, this clonotype was seen many times. V usage is TRBV4-3 and J usage is TRBJ2-5; TRBD1 matches at 9 bases. The germline V gene has CDR1 LGHNA and CDR2 YSLEER. The CDR3 length is 16 residues. V dropped 4 bases and J dropped 2; count of bases not matched to a gene: 8. This chain's CDR3 is CASSRGRQGGQETQYF. CDR3 nucleotide sequence: TGCGCCAGCAGCCGTGGCCGACAGGGGGGACAAGAGACCCAGTACTTC.

At least ten counts were recorded for this clonotype. CDR3 region: CASSLGQGQPQHF. The CDR3 DNA follows: TGTGCCAGCAGTTTAGGCCAGGGGCAGCCCCAGCATTTT. The gene calls are TRBV12-3 or TRBV12-4 and TRBJ1-5; possible D gene TRBD1, 6 bases. The CDR3 extends over 13 amino acids. Trimming took off 1 base at V and 7 bases at J, with 8 bases between the two ends.

The chain recombines TRBV5-6 with TRBJ1-1; D is unresolved. The CDR3 is 13 amino acids. CDR1 and CDR2 (germline): SGHDT, YYEEEE. Trimming shortened V by 1 base and J by 7 bases, and 11 bases separated the two germline ends. This chain's CDR3 is CASSLRDSGEAFF. CDR3 DNA: TGTGCCAGCAGCTTGAGAGATTCGGGTGAAGCTTTCTTT.

The sample holds many counts of this clonotype. V gene TRBV2 combines with J gene TRBJ1-1; D gene ambiguous. The CDR3 consists of 14 residues. Germline CDR1 SNHLY, CDR2 FYNNEI. Trimming pared 1 base from V and 6 bases from J, leaving 12 bases between. Here the CDR3 reads CASSEELYEAEAFF. The DNA for the CDR3 is TGTGCCAGCAGTGAAGAGCTTTACGAGGCTGAAGCTTTCTTT.

At least ten counts were recorded for this clonotype. The chain joins TRBV20-1 to TRBJ1-3, with a tentative D call TRBD1 (6 bases). This CDR3 has 14 amino acids. Germline V gene lookup returns CDR1 DFQATT and CDR2 SNEGSKA (reference sequence). The V gene lost 1 base and the J gene lost 5 bases, with 12 bases spanning the gap. This CDR3 is CSARAAGARNTIYF. The CDR3 nucleotides read TGCAGTGCTAGAGCGGCAGGGGCAAGAAACACCATATATTTT.

This clonotype was found many times. CDR3 residues: CSGVGWGEAFF. The CDR3 DNA follows: TGCAGTGGAGTGGGTTGGGGTGAAGCTTTCTTT. The chain links TRBV20-1 to TRBJ1-1; D gene uncertain. V dropped 7 bases and J dropped 7 bases, with 13 bases sitting between them. The V gene's germline CDR1 is DFQATT and CDR2 SNEGSKA (reference sequence). The CDR3 length is 11 residues.

This clonotype occurred many times. The chain has TRBV4-3 and TRBJ2-1; D gene unclear. V shed 1 base and J shed 6 bases, with 7 bases lying between them. The CDR3 totals 13 residues. Germline assignment: CDR1 LGHNA and CDR2 YSLEER. CDR3 sequence (DNA): TGCGCCAGCAGCCAAGGGGTTCGCAATGAGCAGTTCTTC. Translating it yields CASSQGVRNEQFF.

This clonotype has at least ten counts. V is TRBV20-1 and J is TRBJ1-5, with D possibly being TRBD1 (6 bases). The CDR3 sequence is 16 residues long. Germline values: CDR1 DFQATT, CDR2 SNEGSKA (reference sequence). Between the trimmed V and J ends, which lost 0 bases and 4 bases, there was a span of 16 bases. This chain's CDR3 is CSAREMGKQGNQPQHF. CDR3 sequence (DNA): TGCAGTGCTAGAGAAATGGGGAAACAGGGTAATCAGCCCCAGCATTTT.

This clonotype was detected ten times or more. This chain connects TRBV18 to TRBJ2-7; the D is unclear. Deletions cut 1 base from V and 6 bases from J, with 10 bases between. Germline-derived CDR1 and CDR2 are KGHSH and LQKENI. This CDR3 is built from 13 residues. Here the CDR3 reads CASSPLPDGEQYF. As DNA, the CDR3 is TGTGCCAGCTCACCACTCCCCGATGGCGAGCAGTACTTC.

This clonotype was seen ten or more times. The chain links TRBV29-1 to TRBJ1-3; D call uncertain. CDR3 length: 13 residues. Germline loops: CDR1 SQVTM, CDR2 ANQGSEA. Trimming removed 7 bases at V and 3 bases at J, with 13 bases between. The CDR3: CSAFGGLGNTIYF. CDR3 in DNA: TGCAGCGCTTTCGGAGGGCTTGGAAACACCATATATTTT.

Many counts were recorded for this clonotype. The genes are TRBV12-3 or TRBV12-4 and TRBJ1-2; tentative D call: TRBD1 (5 bases). The length of the CDR3 is 14 residues. Trimming removed 0 bases at V and 8 bases at J, with 13 bases between. This CDR3 is CASSLALGGTGYTF. In DNA form, the CDR3 reads TGTGCCAGCAGTTTAGCGCTTGGAGGGACGGGCTACACCTTC.

This clonotype has ten or more counts. The chain joins TRBV20-1 to TRBJ2-7; 8 nucleotides line up with TRBD1. This CDR3 has 14 residues. Germline assignment: CDR1 DFQATT and CDR2 SNEGSKA (reference sequence). The J segment lost 6 bases and the V segment lost 3 bases, leaving 10 bases of the junction unmatched. CDR3 coding DNA: TGCAGTGCTAGGTCTTTAAGGACAGGGATCGAGCAGTACTTC. Translating it yields CSARSLRTGIEQYF.

This clonotype was counted at least ten times. The chain joins TRBV6-5 to TRBJ2-7; weak D call: TRBD2 (5 bases). V was shortened by 0 bases and J by 0 bases, with 9 bases between the two germline ends. This CDR3 comprises 15 residues. Germline V gives CDR1 MNHEY, CDR2 SVGAGI. CDR3 sequence (DNA): TGTGCCAGCAGTTACTCGAGCGGTAGCTCCTACGAGCAGTACTTC. Protein product: CASSYSSGSSYEQYF.

This clonotype was recorded many times. The chain couples TRBV12-3 or TRBV12-4 to TRBJ1-3; 8 nucleotides agree with TRBD1. This CDR3 has 15 residues. J was trimmed by 3 bases and V by 5 bases; bases with no gene match: 6. The CDR3 DNA reads TGTGCCAGCAGTCGGACAGGGTCTAATGGAAACACCATATATTTT. Encoded protein: CASSRTGSNGNTIYF.

Ten or more counts support this clonotype. The V and J genes are TRBV25-1 and TRBJ2-7, with 7 nucleotides matching TRBD1. The CDR3 loop spans 14 amino acids. V shed 4 bases and J 6 bases; nucleotides not matched to a gene: 9. CDR1 MGHDK and CDR2 SYGVNS come from the germline V gene. The CDR3 here is CASSAGTVSGEQYF. In DNA form, the CDR3 reads TGTGCCAGCAGTGCCGGGACAGTTTCGGGCGAGCAGTACTTC.

Many counts were recorded for this clonotype. The genes are TRBV5-1 and TRBJ2-7; the D gene is possibly TRBD1 (6 bases). Germline CDR1 SGHRS, CDR2 YFSETQ. V lost 4 bases, J lost 3 bases, and 11 bases lay in between. The CDR3 is 13 residues long. The CDR3 DNA is TGCGCCAGCAGCACGGACAGTTTCTACGAGCAGTACTTC. Its translation: CASSTDSFYEQYF.

The genes are TRBV7-2 and TRBJ2-1; TRBD1 agrees at 9 bases. This CDR3 has 14 residues. Germline assignment: CDR1 SGHTA and CDR2 FQGNSA. V lost 5 bases, J lost 9 bases, and 8 bases stayed unmatched. The DNA for the CDR3 is TGTGCCAGCAGCGGCCGGACAGGGGAAGGTGAGCAGTTCTTC. Translating gives CASSGRTGEGEQFF.

This clonotype was seen ten or more times. The chain has TRBV12-3 or TRBV12-4 and TRBJ2-1; D is unclear. This CDR3 comprises 12 residues. V lost 5 bases, J lost 10 bases, and 12 bases lay in between. CDR3 region: CASSDDQREQFF. As DNA, the CDR3 is TGTGCCAGCAGTGATGACCAAAGGGAGCAGTTCTTC.

This clonotype was recorded at least ten times. V is TRBV5-1 and J is TRBJ2-1; 10 bases align to TRBD2. Germline loops: CDR1 SGHRS, CDR2 YFSETQ. The CDR3 is 15 amino acids. V was clipped by 7 bases and J by 3 bases; unmatched bases: 7. CDR3: CASRRSSGSYNEQFF. The CDR3 nucleotides read TGCGCCAGCCGACGTTCTAGCGGGAGCTACAATGAGCAGTTCTTC.

The chain combines TRBV19 with TRBJ2-4, with a tentative D call TRBD2 (5 bases). The V gene's germline CDR1 is LNHDA and CDR2 SQIVND (reference sequence). V dropped 5 bases and J dropped 5 bases, with 16 bases sitting between them. This CDR3 is 15 amino acids long. The CDR3 sequence: CASSLLGVGENIQYF. CDR3 DNA: TGTGCCAGTAGTCTCCTCGGGGTCGGGGAAAACATTCAGTACTTC.

This clonotype was counted at least ten times. This sequence joins TRBV20-1 and TRBJ1-5, with D maybe TRBD1 (6 bases). Between the trimmed V and J ends, which lost 6 bases and 6 bases, there was a span of 18 bases. The CDR3 spans 14 residues. CDR1 and CDR2 (germline): DFQATT, SNEGSKA (reference sequence). CDR3 residues: CSAIRGGGGQPQHF. DNA for the CDR3: TGCAGTGCGATCCGGGGGGGGGGCGGTCAGCCCCAGCATTTT.

This clonotype has at least ten counts. V and J are TRBV5-1 and TRBJ2-5; 7 positions match TRBD2. Looked up from germline, CDR1 is SGHRS and CDR2 is YFSETQ. V lost 8 bases and J lost 9; bases outside the gene matches: 13. The length of the CDR3 is 13 residues. The CDR3: CASKRDPDSSQYF. The CDR3 nucleotides are TGCGCCAGTAAGCGGGACCCCGATTCGTCCCAGTACTTC. Together with reference TRBV5-1 and TRBJ2-5, the CDR3 gives the full variable domain: KAGVTQTPRYLIKTRGQQVTLSCSPISGHRSVSWYQQTPGQGLQFLFEYFSETQRNKGNFPGRFSGRQFSNSRSEMNVSTLELGDSALYLCASKRDPDSSQYFGPGTRLLVL.

The table lists this clonotype with many counts. This chain joins TRBV24-1 and TRBJ1-5; unclear D gene. This CDR3 is built from 13 residues. Trimming shortened V by 6 bases and J by 5 bases, and 10 bases separated the two germline ends. The V gene's germline CDR1 is KGHDR and CDR2 SFDVKD. CDR3 sequence reads: CATSKGRDQPQHF. CDR3 nucleotide sequence: TGTGCCACCAGTAAGGGTAGGGATCAGCCCCAGCATTTT.

To note about this clonotype: Given a much more abundant clone one base away, this may be a read error. The final CDR3 position lacks the conserved phenylalanine or tryptophan, pointing to a likely read error. This chain connects TRBV25-1 to TRBJ1-3; TRBD1 matches at 10 bases. The V segment lost 5 bases and the J segment 2 bases; nucleotides outside the gene matches: 15. This CDR3 contains 19 residues. Germline CDR1 is MGHDK and CDR2 is SYGVNS. The CDR3 DNA is TGTGCCAGCAGTTCATTTGGCCCGGGACAGGGGAAGACTGGAAACACCATATATTAT. Amino acid sequence: CASSSFGPGQGKTGNTIYY.

This clonotype was detected many times. V usage is TRBV7-2 and J usage is TRBJ1-1, with a tentative D call TRBD1 (5 bases). V lost 5 bases, J lost 1 base, and 11 bases lay in between. In germline, CDR1 is SGHTA, CDR2 FQGNSA. There are 14 residues in the CDR3. CDR3 nucleotides: TGTGCCAGCAGCGGCGGGACGTCGAACACTGAAGCTTTCTTT. Amino acids: CASSGGTSNTEAFF.

The table lists this clonotype with a count of one. The chain links TRBV12-3 or TRBV12-4 to TRBJ1-1; 8 bases are a match to TRBD1. This CDR3 has 16 amino acids. V gave up 5 bases and J gave up 1 base; unmatched junction bases: 9. The DNA of the CDR3 is TGTGCCAGCAGTATTTCAGGGGGCAACAGGAACACTGAAGCTTTCTTT. Encoded protein: CASSISGGNRNTEAFF.

The table lists this clonotype with a few counts. The gene calls are TRBV29-1 and TRBJ2-1; D uncertain. V was pared by 1 base and J by 8 bases, with 3 bases between. Germline V gives CDR1 SQVTM, CDR2 ANQGSEA. This CDR3 is 10 amino acids long. Written as DNA, the CDR3 is TGCAGCGTTGAAGGGCATGAGCAGTTCTTC. Its translation is CSVEGHEQFF.

Details on this clonotype: A read error is possible here, since a much larger clone lies one base away. The conserved final phenylalanine or tryptophan is absent from the CDR3, which likely points to a read error. This sequence joins TRBV18 and TRBJ2-7, with no clear D. The CDR3 runs 14 residues. Germline CDR1 is KGHSH and CDR2 is LQKENI. V was clipped by 0 bases and J by 3 bases, with 9 bases between them. The CDR3 DNA sequence: TGTGCCAGCTCACCACCTTCTCGACTCTACGAGCAGTACCTC. This codes for CASSPPSRLYEQYL.

The V and J genes are TRBV6-2 or TRBV6-3 and TRBJ2-2; TRBD2 might be the D (6 bases). V gave up 6 bases and J gave up 4 bases, with 18 bases separating them. The germline V gene encodes CDR1 MNHEY and CDR2 SVGEGT. The CDR3 runs to 16 residues. CDR3 in amino acids: CASRPYRGGITGELFF. In DNA, the CDR3 is TGTGCCAGCAGGCCTTATCGGGGAGGTATCACCGGGGAGCTGTTTTTT.